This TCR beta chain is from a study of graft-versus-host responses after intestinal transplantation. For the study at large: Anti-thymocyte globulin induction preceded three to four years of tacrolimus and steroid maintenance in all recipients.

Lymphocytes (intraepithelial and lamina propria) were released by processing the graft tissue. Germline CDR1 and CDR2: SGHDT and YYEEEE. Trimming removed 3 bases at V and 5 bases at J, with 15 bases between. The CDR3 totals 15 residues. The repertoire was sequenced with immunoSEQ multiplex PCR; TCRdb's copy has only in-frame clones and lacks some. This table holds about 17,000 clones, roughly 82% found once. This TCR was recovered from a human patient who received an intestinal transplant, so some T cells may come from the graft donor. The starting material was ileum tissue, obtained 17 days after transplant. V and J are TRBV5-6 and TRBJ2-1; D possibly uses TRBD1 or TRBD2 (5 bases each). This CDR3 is CASSSGTRRDNEQFF. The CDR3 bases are TGTGCCAGCAGCTCCGGGACCCGCAGGGACAATGAGCAGTTCTTC.